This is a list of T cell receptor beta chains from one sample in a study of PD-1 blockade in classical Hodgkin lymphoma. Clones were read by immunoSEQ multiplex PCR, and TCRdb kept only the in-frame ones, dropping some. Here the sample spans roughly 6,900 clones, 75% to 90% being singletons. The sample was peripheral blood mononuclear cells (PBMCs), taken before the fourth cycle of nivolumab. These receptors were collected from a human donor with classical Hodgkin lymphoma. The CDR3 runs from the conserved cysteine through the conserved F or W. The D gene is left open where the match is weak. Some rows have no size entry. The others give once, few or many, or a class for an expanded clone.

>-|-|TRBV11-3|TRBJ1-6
TGTGCCAGCAGCTTAATGGGGTCAGCTAGCCTTAATTCACCCCTCCACTTT
CASSLMGSASLNSPLHF
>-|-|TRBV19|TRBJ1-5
TGTGCCAGTAGTACGTGGACAGATCAGCCCCAGCATTTT
CASSTWTDQPQHF
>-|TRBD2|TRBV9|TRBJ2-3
TGTGCCAGCAGCCAGATATGGGGAGGGACAGATACGCAGTATTTT
CASSQIWGGTDTQYF
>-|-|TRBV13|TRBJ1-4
TGTGCCAGCAGGAGAGGGGCAGATGAAAAACTGTTTTTT
CASRRGADEKLFF
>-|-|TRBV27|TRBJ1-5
TGTGCCAGCAGCCTCCTGGGAGGCAATCAGCCCCAGCATTTT
CASSLLGGNQPQHF
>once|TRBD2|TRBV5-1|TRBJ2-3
TGCGCCAGCAGCTTGGCTAGCGGGGGGGCAGATACGCAGTATTTT
CASSLASGGADTQYF
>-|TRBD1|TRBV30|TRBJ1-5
TGTGCCTGGAGTGTAGGCCCGCTCAGGGGGCGCCCACCCTTCGAGAGCAATCAGCCCCAGCATTTT
CAWSVGPLRGRPPFESNQPQHF
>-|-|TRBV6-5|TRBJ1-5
TGTGCCAGCAGCAACGGACTCAATCAGCCCCAGCATTTT
CASSNGLNQPQHF
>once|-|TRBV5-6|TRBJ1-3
TGTGCCAGCAGCTTGGGACCAGGAAACTCTGGAAACACCATATATTTT
CASSLGPGNSGNTIYF
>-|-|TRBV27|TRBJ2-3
TGTGCCAGCAGTTTATTCGAGGGAAAAGATACGCAGTATTTT
CASSLFEGKDTQYF
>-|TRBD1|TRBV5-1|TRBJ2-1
TGCGCCAGCAGCTTGCAGGGACAGCCATACAATGAGCAGTTCTTC
CASSLQGQPYNEQFF
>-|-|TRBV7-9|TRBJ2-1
TGTGCCAGCAGCCCTTGGATCAGCTCCTACAATGAGCAGTTCTTC
CASSPWISSYNEQFF
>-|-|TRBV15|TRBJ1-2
TGTGCCACCAGCAGAGCTAACAGCGGGCTGGGCTACACCTTC
CATSRANSGLGYTF
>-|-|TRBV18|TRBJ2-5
TGTGCCAGCTCACCTCAAGAGACCCAGTACTTC
CASSPQETQYF
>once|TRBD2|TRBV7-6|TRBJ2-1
TGTGCCAGCAGCTTAGGCCGGGACTACGGGCAGTTCTTC
CASSLGRDYGQFF
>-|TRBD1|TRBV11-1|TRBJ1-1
TGTGCCAGCAGCTTAGCGCAGGGAAGGAGGGGGCGCCATACTGAAGCTTTCTTT
CASSLAQGRRGRHTEAFF